This T cell receptor beta chain was recovered during a study of T-cell memory formation after mild COVID-19. TCRdb re-analysed the 5' RACE reads in MiXCR, keeping a single row per CDR3 protein. The data show 350,000 to 450,000 distinct CDR3 sequences, approximately 20% seen once. V gave up 5 bases and J gave up 2 bases, with 6 bases separating them. The V gene's germline CDR1 is LGHDT and CDR2 YNNKEL (reference sequence). The CDR3 spans 12 residues. In this sample, this clonotype turned up many times. V usage is TRBV3-1 and J usage is TRBJ1-2; tentative D call: TRBD1 (6 bases). Material for sequencing was PBMCs or a T cell subset sorted from them (not recorded which). The sequence was collected from an adult woman who had mild COVID-19 (a few samples of this study predate the infection). Cell type and time point are not known. This CDR3 is CASSGGNYGYTF. The CDR3, as DNA: TGTGCCAGCAGCGGGGGCAACTATGGCTACACCTTC.